This TCR beta chain originates from a study of graft-versus-host responses after intestinal transplantation. Study-level background: Anti-thymocyte globulin induction preceded two to four years of tacrolimus and steroid maintenance in all recipients.

The assay was immunoSEQ multiplex PCR, and TCRdb's table has in-frame clones only and misses some. Among around 90,000 clones, about nine tenths were seen once, and the ten largest hold less than 0.08%. Broader study findings: Some patients had graft-donor T cell macrochimerism, and their allografts showed high graft-versus-host to host-versus-graft clonal ratios.

Of note for this clone: Its antigen is unknown.

CDR3 size: 13 residues. Germline CDR1 reads WSHSY; CDR2 reads SAAADI. Trimming took 2 bases from V and 2 from J, leaving 6 bases between them. The sample in question was unstimulated CD8+ T cells sorted from spleen or lymph node cells, obtained before transplant. The V call is TRBV10-2, the J call TRBJ1-2, with D tentatively TRBD1 (6 bases). This TCR derives from a human donor who was the organ donor for an intestinal transplant. This CDR3 is CASSEGQNYGYTF. In DNA form, the CDR3 reads TGCGCCAGCAGTGAGGGACAGAACTATGGCTACACCTTC.